This T cell receptor beta chain was identified during a study of blood T cell repertoires in COVID-19. The length of the CDR3 is 16 residues. J was trimmed by 2 bases and V by 0 bases; bases with no gene match: 3. Germline CDR1 SGHTS, CDR2 YDEGEE. Clones were read by immunoSEQ multiplex PCR, and TCRdb kept only the in-frame ones, dropping some. The sample lists some 350,000 clones, more than 75% occurring once. Material for sequencing was peripheral blood. This receptor was obtained from a woman aged 45-60 years with COVID-19, enrolled during active disease. The chain carries TRBV5-8 and TRBJ2-3; 10 nucleotides agree with TRBD2. This chain's CDR3 is CASSLGTSGYTDTQYF. In DNA, the CDR3 is TGTGCCAGCAGCTTGGGGACTAGCGGCTACACAGATACGCAGTATTTT.